The 27 T cell receptor beta chains presented below share a single source sample, sequenced in a study of vaccination and CD4 T cells after COVID-19. Cultured CD4+ T-cell DNA underwent Oncomine TCR Beta short-read sequencing. One entry per CDR3 protein results from TCRdb running MiXCR on the PCR reads. This table has about 27,000 distinct CDR3 sequences, about 66% appearing once. Which antigens these TCRs recognize remains unknown. Treatment here: roughly nine-day PBMC culture with coronavirus spike peptide pools or control peptides (ViraFEST assay). Here the sequenced sample was CD4+ T cells from blood, cultured in vitro, taken after SARS-CoV-2 vaccination. The source of these receptors is a human donor who received a COVID-19 vaccine.

This clonotype was detected only a few times. The CDR3 DNA sequence: TGCGCCAGCAGCGTCACCGGGACAGGGGGTTATGGCTACACCTTC. Its protein product is CASSVTGTGGYGYTF. V usage is TRBV5-1 and J usage is TRBJ1-2; 11 bases are a match to TRBD1. V was pared by 4 bases and J by 5 bases, with 7 bases of the junction left unmatched. The CDR3 is made up of 15 amino acids. The germline V gene encodes CDR1 SGHRS and CDR2 YFSETQ. Full variable domain (outside the CDR3, taken from reference TRBV5-1 and TRBJ1-2): KAGVTQTPRYLIKTRGQQVTLSCSPISGHRSVSWYQQTPGQGLQFLFEYFSETQRNKGNFPGRFSGRQFSNSRSEMNVSTLELGDSALYLCASSVTGTGGYGYTFGSGTRLTVV.

CDR3 nucleotides: TGTGCCAGTAGTGGCGGACAGGGGGCGACCACCGGGGAGCTGTTTTTT. Translation: CASSGGQGATTGELFF. The V call is TRBV19, the J call TRBJ2-2, with 11 nucleotides matching TRBD1. J lost 4 bases, V lost 5 bases, and 6 bases had no gene match. The germline V gene encodes CDR1 LNHDA and CDR2 SQIVND (reference sequence). The CDR3 has 16 residues.

The chain links TRBV20-1 to TRBJ2-1, with a weak D call TRBD2 (6 bases). Germline CDR1 reads DFQATT; CDR2 reads SNEGSKA (reference sequence). The CDR3 loop spans 15 amino acids. Trimming cost V 1 base and J 5 bases, with 15 bases left between them. The CDR3 is CSARVPGLLDNEQFF. CDR3 DNA: TGCAGTGCTAGAGTACCCGGACTACTAGACAATGAGCAGTTCTTC.

The V call is TRBV18, the J call TRBJ2-3; 16 positions match TRBD2. This CDR3 is built from 18 residues. Trimming took 5 bases from V and 2 from J; bases not matched to a gene: 7. Germline V gene sequence: CDR1 KGHSH, CDR2 LQKENI. CDR3 sequence (DNA): TGTGCCAGCTCAGCGGGACTAGCGGGGGGGAACCTCACAGATACGCAGTATTTT. Protein sequence: CASSAGLAGGNLTDTQYF.

This chain joins TRBV7-2 and TRBJ2-5; D unclear. Per germline, CDR1 SGHTA and CDR2 FQGNSA. There are 11 residues in the CDR3. Trimming cost V 5 bases and J 4 bases, with 5 bases left between them. DNA for the CDR3: TGTGCCAGCAGCGCAGGAGAGACCCAGTACTTC. Translation: CASSAGETQYF.

The chain is built from TRBV2 and TRBJ2-1; TRBD2 matches at 9 bases. V shed 6 bases and J 6 bases; nucleotides not matched to a gene: 12. In germline, CDR1 is SNHLY, CDR2 FYNNEI. The CDR3 covers 16 residues. CDR3 nucleotide sequence: TGTGCCAGCAGCTGGGAGCGGGGGGCGGGGGGCAATGAGCAGTTCTTC. Its protein product is CASSWERGAGGNEQFF.

The chain couples TRBV30 to TRBJ1-2, with D possibly being TRBD1 (5 bases). Germline assignment: CDR1 GTSNPN and CDR2 SVGIG (reference sequence). Between the trimmed V and J ends, which lost 2 bases and 3 bases, there was a span of 10 bases. The CDR3 extends over 13 amino acids. In DNA form, the CDR3 reads TGTGCCTGGAGTCCTATAGGGGACTATGGCTACACCTTC. Translating gives CAWSPIGDYGYTF.

This chain uses TRBV4-2 with TRBJ2-1; TRBD2 matches 9 bases. The V segment lost 1 base and the J segment 5 bases; nucleotides outside the gene matches: 12. The CDR3 is 18 residues long. The germline V gene encodes CDR1 LGHNA and CDR2 YNFKEQ. CDR3 amino acids: CASSQVGTKLAGHNEQFF. CDR3 in DNA: TGTGCCAGCAGCCAAGTAGGGACGAAGCTAGCGGGGCACAATGAGCAGTTCTTC.

The chain carries TRBV29-1 and TRBJ2-4; 10 bases match TRBD2. V gave up 7 bases and J gave up 11 bases; unmatched junction bases: 5. The CDR3 covers 11 residues. Per germline, CDR1 SQVTM and CDR2 ANQGSEA. The CDR3: CSGELAGVQYF. The CDR3 nucleotides are TGCAGCGGGGAGCTAGCGGGGGTTCAGTACTTC.

The chain has TRBV19 and TRBJ2-7; 8 positions match TRBD1. The CDR3 runs to 14 residues. The trim removed 3 bases at V and 3 bases at J, leaving 4 bases unmatched. The germline V gene has CDR1 LNHDA and CDR2 SQIVND (reference sequence). DNA of the CDR3: TGTGCCAGTAGTATCCCAGGGGGCCTCTACGAGCAGTACTTC. Its translation is CASSIPGGLYEQYF.

The rearrangement links TRBV20-1 to TRBJ2-5, with 10 bases aligning to TRBD2. Germline assignment: CDR1 DFQATT and CDR2 SNEGSKA (reference sequence). The V segment lost 0 bases and the J segment 10 bases; nucleotides outside the gene matches: 11. This CDR3 is built from 15 residues. The CDR3 region has the DNA TGCAGTGCTAGAGATGGGGCAAGCGGGGGGGCCGACCAGTACTTC. Amino acids: CSARDGASGGADQYF.

The chain links TRBV11-3 to TRBJ1-2; no firm D call. The CDR3 is 13 residues long. Trimming removed 5 bases at V and 2 bases at J, with 9 bases between. Per the germline V gene, CDR1 is SGHNT and CDR2 is YENEEA. The CDR3 is CASSQTPNYGYTF. Here the CDR3 DNA reads TGTGCCAGCAGCCAGACACCCAACTATGGCTACACCTTC.

The CDR3 is CASSPNYLGHEQYF. CDR3 nucleotides: TGTGCCAGCAGTCCTAATTATCTGGGTCACGAGCAGTACTTC. V usage is TRBV25-1 and J usage is TRBJ2-7; D remains ambiguous. CDR3 length equals 14 residues. From germline, CDR1 is MGHDK and CDR2 SYGVNS. V was trimmed by 5 bases and J by 5 bases, leaving 16 bases between them.

This clonotype has only a few counts. The chain uses TRBV24-1 and TRBJ1-5, with 9 bases identical to TRBD1. V shed 5 bases, J shed 7 bases, and the junction held 5 bases outside the gene matches. The germline CDR1 and CDR2 sequences are KGHDR and SFDVKD. The CDR3 is 14 amino acids. DNA for the CDR3: TGTGCCACCAGTGGACAGGGGGTGCGGCAGCCCCAGCATTTT. It encodes CATSGQGVRQPQHF.

This clonotype showed up just a few times. The V gene is TRBV20-1, the J gene TRBJ1-3; no clear D. V lost 5 bases and J lost 3, with 23 bases in between. The CDR3 sequence is 17 residues long. CDR1 and CDR2 (germline): DFQATT, SNEGSKA (reference sequence). CDR3 protein: CSACYSKYPFGGNTIYF. The CDR3 DNA follows: TGCAGTGCTTGCTACTCAAAGTATCCCTTCGGTGGAAACACCATATATTTT.

The chain joins TRBV30 to TRBJ2-5, with 9 positions matching TRBD1. Germline V gives CDR1 GTSNPN, CDR2 SVGIG (reference sequence). The ends lost 3 bases at V and 5 bases at J; junction bases unmatched: 10. The CDR3 has 15 residues. The CDR3 DNA follows: TGTGCCTGGAGCATAGGGACAGGGTTTTTCGAGACCCAGTACTTC. Amino acid sequence: CAWSIGTGFFETQYF.

The genes are TRBV13 and TRBJ1-3; no clear D. The CDR3 totals 15 residues. Germline V gene lookup returns CDR1 PRHDT and CDR2 FYEKMQ (reference sequence). With 5 bases removed from V and 4 bases from J, the gap between germline ends came to 15 bases. This chain's CDR3 is CASSRGGTSGNTIYF. The CDR3 coding sequence is TGTGCCAGCAGCAGAGGTGGTACGAGCGGAAACACCATATATTTT. The variable domain in full, with the rest retrieved from reference TRBV13 and TRBJ1-3, is AAGVIQSPRHLIKEKRETATLKCYPIPRHDTVYWYQQGPGQDPQFLISFYEKMQSDKGSIPDRFSAQQFSDYHSELNMSSLELGDSALYFCASSRGGTSGNTIYFGEGSWLTVV.

The chain carries TRBV21-1 and TRBJ2-5; the tabulated D call, TRBD1, remains unverified against the DNA. TRBV21-1 is labeled a pseudogene. This CDR3 region has 18 residues. The CDR3 reads CASKKAGVRSIQEETQYF. CDR3 DNA: TGTGCCAGCAAAAAGGCGGGGGTGAGATCGATCCAGGAAGAGACCCAGTACTTC.

This clonotype was detected only a few times. J is TRBJ1-5 and V is TRBV7-9, with a tentative D call TRBD1 (6 bases). Germline lookup yields CDR1 SEHNR and CDR2 FQNEAQ (reference sequence). The CDR3 is 16 amino acids. V dropped 1 base and J dropped 3 bases, with 13 bases sitting between them. The chain's CDR3 is CASSLGVGGPNQPQHF. For the CDR3, the DNA is TGTGCCAGCAGCTTAGGGGTCGGGGGCCCCAATCAGCCCCAGCATTTT.

This clonotype has a handful of counts. The chain joins TRBV30 to TRBJ1-2, with a weak D call TRBD1 (6 bases). Germline values: CDR1 GTSNPN, CDR2 SVGIG (reference sequence). The CDR3 contains 14 residues. The V gene lost 2 bases and the J gene lost 8 bases, with 18 bases spanning the gap. The CDR3 DNA is TGTGCCTGGAGTCGACAGGCGGCAGGGAAGGGCTACACCTTC. It translates to CAWSRQAAGKGYTF.

V gene TRBV7-3 combines with J gene TRBJ2-2; the match to TRBD2 covers 9 bases. CDR3 length: 17 amino acids. V shed 5 bases, J shed 3 bases, and the junction held 10 bases outside the gene matches. Per germline, CDR1 SGHTA and CDR2 FQGTGA. The CDR3 DNA is TGTGCCAGCAGCCCTCGAGCGGGGGGCCCGCACACCGGGGAGCTGTTTTTT. Translated, it gives CASSPRAGGPHTGELFF.

There are a few counts of this clonotype. The chain uses TRBV12-3 or TRBV12-4 and TRBJ1-2; D call uncertain. Trimming left V 3 bases short and J 4 bases short, with 9 bases between. This CDR3 region has 13 residues. The CDR3 is CASSFLGSYGYTF. The CDR3 DNA reads as TGTGCCAGCAGTTTTCTCGGCAGCTATGGCTACACCTTC.

The chain combines TRBV6-1 with TRBJ2-5; TRBD2 matches at 7 bases. The germline V gene has CDR1 MNHNS and CDR2 SASEGT. Trimming took 4 bases from V and 5 from J; bases not matched to a gene: 7. The CDR3 spans 14 residues. CDR3 nucleotide sequence: TGTGCCAGCAGTGCGGGATGGGGGGGTGAGACCCAGTACTTC. This gives the protein CASSAGWGGETQYF.

The J gene is TRBJ2-7, the V gene TRBV19; D possibly uses TRBD1 or TRBD2 (5 bases each). Germline V gives CDR1 LNHDA, CDR2 SQIVND (reference sequence). V was cut by 5 bases and J by 5 bases, with 19 bases left in between. The CDR3 spans 15 residues. Here the CDR3 DNA reads TGTGCCAGTAGTCTCACTTTTGGGGTGGGGGACGAGCAGTACTTC. Protein sequence: CASSLTFGVGDEQYF.

The chain recombines TRBV24-1 with TRBJ1-2; D ambiguous. Germline V gene sequence: CDR1 KGHDR, CDR2 SFDVKD. Trimming removed 4 bases from V and 3 bases from J, with 8 bases in between. The CDR3 consists of 13 residues. The CDR3 spells CATSDKNDYGYTF. CDR3 bases: TGTGCCACCAGTGACAAAAATGACTATGGCTACACCTTC.

J is TRBJ2-7 and V is TRBV10-1, with D perhaps TRBD1 (6 bases). This CDR3 comprises 16 residues. Germline CDR1 is WNHNN and CDR2 is SYGVQD (reference sequence). V lost 2 bases to trimming and J lost 0 bases, with 14 bases between them. The CDR3 region has the DNA TGCGCCAGCAGTGAGGGGACATGGGGCAGCTCCTACGAGCAGTACTTC. Translating it yields CASSEGTWGSSYEQYF.

This rearrangement joins TRBV19 to TRBJ1-5; 7 bases line up with TRBD1. Unmatched junction bases numbered 4, after V lost 3 bases and J lost 5 bases. This CDR3 region has 14 residues. From germline, CDR1 is LNHDA and CDR2 SQIVND (reference sequence). DNA of the CDR3: TGTGCCAGTAGTATTACAGGGGAGGATCAGCCCCAGCATTTT. The encoded protein is CASSITGEDQPQHF.